The clone carrying this T cell receptor (beta chain) was picked up a small number of times. This CDR3 region has 15 residues. The J segment lost 5 bases and the V segment lost 3 bases, leaving 5 bases of the junction unmatched. Germline CDR1 is SGHAT and CDR2 is FQDESV (reference sequence). TCRdb re-analyzed the PCR reads using MiXCR. The sample yields tens of thousands of clones, more than 20% seen once. No treatment had been given to any patient before thyroid surgery. The sample is drawn from a study of metastatic and nonmetastatic thyroid tumors. Study-level background: The authors compared repertoires across blood and tumor or nodule tissue from malignant and benign thyroid patients.

V and J are TRBV11-1 and TRBJ2-1; TRBD2 matches 9 bases. The material sequenced was blood. The clonotype originates from a male donor with papillary thyroid cancer or a benign thyroid nodule (not recorded which). Some clones in this sample may be carry-over from other donors' samples. The CDR3 loop is CASSLCGGGHNEQFF. CDR3 coding DNA: TGTGCCAGCAGCTTGTGCGGGGGGGGGCACAATGAGCAGTTCTTC.